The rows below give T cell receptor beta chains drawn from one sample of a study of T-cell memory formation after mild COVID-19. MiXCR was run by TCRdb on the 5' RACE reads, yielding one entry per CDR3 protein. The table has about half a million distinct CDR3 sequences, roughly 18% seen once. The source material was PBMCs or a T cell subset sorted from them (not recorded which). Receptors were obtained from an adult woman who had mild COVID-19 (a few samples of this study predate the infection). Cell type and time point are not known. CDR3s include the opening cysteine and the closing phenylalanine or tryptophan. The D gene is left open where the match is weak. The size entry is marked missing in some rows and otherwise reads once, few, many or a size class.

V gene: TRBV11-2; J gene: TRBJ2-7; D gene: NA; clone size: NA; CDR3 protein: CASSLEWQQTLGIYEQYF; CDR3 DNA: TGTGCCAGCAGCTTAGAGTGGCAGCAGACCTTAGGGATCTACGAGCAGTACTTC
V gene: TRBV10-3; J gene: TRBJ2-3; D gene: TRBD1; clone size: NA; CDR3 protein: CATRTGRSTDTQYF; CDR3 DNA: TGTGCCACCCGGACAGGCAGGAGCACAGATACGCAGTATTTT
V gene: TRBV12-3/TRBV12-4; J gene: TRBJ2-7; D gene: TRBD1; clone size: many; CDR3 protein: CASSLGDRGLYEQYF; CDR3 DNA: TGTGCCAGCAGTTTAGGGGACAGGGGGCTCTACGAGCAGTACTTC
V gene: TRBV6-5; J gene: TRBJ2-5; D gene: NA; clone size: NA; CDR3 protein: CASSYVPSRGETQYF; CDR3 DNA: TGTGCCAGCAGTTACGTGCCGAGTCGAGGAGAGACCCAGTACTTC
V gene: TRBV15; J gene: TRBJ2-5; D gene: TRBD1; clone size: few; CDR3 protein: CATSRVGQGEQKTQYF; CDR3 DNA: TGTGCCACCAGCAGAGTGGGACAGGGGGAGCAAAAGACCCAGTACTTC
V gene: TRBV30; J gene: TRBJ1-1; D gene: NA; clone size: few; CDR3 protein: CAWSTQNRQTYTEAFF; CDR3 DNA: TGTGCCTGGAGTACCCAAAACCGACAGACGTACACTGAAGCTTTCTTT
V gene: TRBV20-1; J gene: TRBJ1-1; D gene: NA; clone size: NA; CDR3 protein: CSARTRGNGRAFF; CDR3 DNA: TGCAGTGCTAGGACGAGGGGGAATGGTAGAGCTTTCTTT
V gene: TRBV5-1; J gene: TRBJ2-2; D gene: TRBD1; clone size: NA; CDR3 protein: CASSFYAGGNTGELFF; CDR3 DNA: TGCGCCAGCAGCTTCTATGCAGGGGGCAACACCGGGGAGCTGTTTTTT
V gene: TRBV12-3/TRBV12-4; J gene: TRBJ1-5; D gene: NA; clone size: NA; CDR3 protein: CASSLPGYRQPQHF; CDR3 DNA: TGTGCCAGCAGTCTTCCGGGGTACCGTCAGCCCCAGCATTTT
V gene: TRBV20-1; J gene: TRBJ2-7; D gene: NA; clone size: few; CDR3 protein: CSARDQGGEQYF; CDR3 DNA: TGCAGTGCTAGAGACCAGGGGGGCGAGCAGTACTTC
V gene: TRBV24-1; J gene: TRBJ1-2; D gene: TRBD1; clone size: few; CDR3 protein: CATSDRTGTGIRYTF; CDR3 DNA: TGTGCCACCAGTGATAGAACCGGGACAGGGATCCGCTACACCTTC
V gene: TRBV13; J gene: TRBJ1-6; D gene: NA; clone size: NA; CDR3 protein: CASSSFGGVDSPLHF; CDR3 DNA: TGTGCCAGCAGCTCCTTCGGAGGGGTGGATTCACCCCTCCACTTT
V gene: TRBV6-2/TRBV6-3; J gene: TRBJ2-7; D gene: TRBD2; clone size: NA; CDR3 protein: CASIGRVPYEQYF; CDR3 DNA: TGTGCCAGCATCGGGAGGGTGCCCTACGAGCAGTACTTC
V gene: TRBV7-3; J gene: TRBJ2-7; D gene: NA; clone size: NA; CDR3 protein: CASTPPWYNSYEQYF; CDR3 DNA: TGTGCCAGCACCCCCCCGTGGTATAACTCCTACGAGCAGTACTTC
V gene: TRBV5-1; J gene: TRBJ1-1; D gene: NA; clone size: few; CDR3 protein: CASRVGVNTEAFF; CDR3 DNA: TGCGCCAGCAGAGTCGGGGTGAACACTGAAGCTTTCTTT
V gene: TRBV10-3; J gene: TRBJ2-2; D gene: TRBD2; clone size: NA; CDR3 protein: CAISESTSGRRTGELFF; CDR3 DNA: TGTGCCATCAGTGAGTCGACTAGCGGGAGGAGAACCGGGGAGCTGTTTTTT
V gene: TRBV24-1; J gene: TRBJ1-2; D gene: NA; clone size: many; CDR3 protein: CATSSTASYGYTF; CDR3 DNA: TGTGCCACCAGTAGCACAGCGAGTTATGGCTACACCTTC
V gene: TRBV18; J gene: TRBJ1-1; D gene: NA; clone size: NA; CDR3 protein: CASSPRTPPNAFF; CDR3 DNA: TGTGCCAGCTCACCCCGGACACCCCCCAACGCTTTCTTT
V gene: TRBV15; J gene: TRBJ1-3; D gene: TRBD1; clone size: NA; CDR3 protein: CATSLDRGSGNTIYF; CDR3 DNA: TGTGCCACCAGCCTCGACAGGGGCTCTGGAAACACCATATATTTT
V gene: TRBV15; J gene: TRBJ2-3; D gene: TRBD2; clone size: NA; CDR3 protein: CATSRSTSGTTDTQYF; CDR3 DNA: TGTGCCACCAGCAGGAGTACTAGCGGTACCACAGATACGCAGTATTTT
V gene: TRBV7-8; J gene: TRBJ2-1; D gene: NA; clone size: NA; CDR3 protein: CASSEDSNEQFF; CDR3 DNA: TGTGCCAGCAGCGAGGACAGCAATGAGCAGTTCTTC
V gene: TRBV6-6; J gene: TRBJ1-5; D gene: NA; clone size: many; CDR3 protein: CASRSKSGPAGQPQHF; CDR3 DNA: TGTGCCAGCAGATCCAAATCGGGGCCTGCCGGACAGCCCCAGCATTTT
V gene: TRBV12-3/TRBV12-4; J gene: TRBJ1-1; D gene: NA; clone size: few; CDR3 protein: CASSFGTPEAFF; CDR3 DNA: TGTGCCAGCAGTTTTGGCACTCCTGAAGCTTTCTTT
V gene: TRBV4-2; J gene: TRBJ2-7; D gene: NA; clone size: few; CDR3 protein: CASSPRDSPSYEQYF; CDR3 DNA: TGTGCCAGCAGCCCACGGGACTCCCCGTCCTACGAGCAGTACTTC
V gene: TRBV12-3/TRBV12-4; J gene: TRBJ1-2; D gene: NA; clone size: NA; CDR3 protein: CASSSGLFYGYTF; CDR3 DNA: TGTGCCAGCAGCTCAGGGCTCTTCTATGGCTACACCTTC
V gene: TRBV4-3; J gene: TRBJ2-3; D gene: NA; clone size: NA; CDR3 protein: CASSQSLLGDTQYF; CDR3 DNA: TGCGCCAGCAGCCAGAGTTTACTGGGAGATACGCAGTATTTT
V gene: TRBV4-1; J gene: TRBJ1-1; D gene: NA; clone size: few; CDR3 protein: CASSQDEGLGAFF; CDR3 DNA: TGCGCCAGCAGCCAAGACGAGGGTTTGGGGGCTTTCTTT
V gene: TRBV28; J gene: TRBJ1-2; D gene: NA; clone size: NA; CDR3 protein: CASSLSVGEGNYGYTF; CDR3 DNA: TGTGCCAGCAGTTTATCGGTAGGGGAAGGCAACTATGGCTACACCTTC
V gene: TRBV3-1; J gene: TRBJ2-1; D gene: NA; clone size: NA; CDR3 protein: CASSQVSGLVRGNEQFF; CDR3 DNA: TGTGCCAGCAGCCAAGTCTCTGGACTAGTGAGGGGGAATGAGCAGTTCTTC
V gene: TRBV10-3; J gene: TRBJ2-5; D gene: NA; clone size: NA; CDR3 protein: CAISGLVEETQYF; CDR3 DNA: TGTGCCATCAGCGGCCTGGTGGAGGAGACCCAGTACTTC
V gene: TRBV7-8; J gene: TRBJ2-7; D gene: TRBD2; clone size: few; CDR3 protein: CASSPTSGGAREQYF; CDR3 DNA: TGTGCCAGCAGCCCGACTAGCGGGGGGGCCCGCGAGCAGTACTTC
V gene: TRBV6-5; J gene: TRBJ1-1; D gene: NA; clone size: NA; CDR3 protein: CATRWRTTEAFF; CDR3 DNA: TGTGCCACTCGGTGGAGGACCACTGAAGCTTTCTTT
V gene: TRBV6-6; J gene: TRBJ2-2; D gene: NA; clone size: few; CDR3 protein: CASSYTDTGELFF; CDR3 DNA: TGTGCCAGCAGTTACACTGACACCGGGGAGCTGTTTTTT
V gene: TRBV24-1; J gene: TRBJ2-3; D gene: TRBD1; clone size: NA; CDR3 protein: CATSDIGQGTVADTQYF; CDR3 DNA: TGTGCCACCAGTGATATTGGACAGGGGACGGTTGCAGATACGCAGTATTTT
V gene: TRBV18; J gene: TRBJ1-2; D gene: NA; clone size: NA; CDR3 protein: CASSPLGPGVAWGYTF; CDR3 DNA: TGTGCCAGCTCACCACTAGGACCCGGAGTGGCATGGGGCTACACCTTC
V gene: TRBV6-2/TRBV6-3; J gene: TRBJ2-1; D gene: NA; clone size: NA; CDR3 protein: CASSGTTGSYNEQFF; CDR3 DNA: TGTGCCAGCAGTGGGACCACTGGCTCCTACAATGAGCAGTTCTTC
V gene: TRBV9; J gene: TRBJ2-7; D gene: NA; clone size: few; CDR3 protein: CASSVYSSGTGGEQYF; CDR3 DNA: TGTGCCAGCAGCGTTTATTCTTCCGGGACCGGGGGCGAGCAGTACTTC
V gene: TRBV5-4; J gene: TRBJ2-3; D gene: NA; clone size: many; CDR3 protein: CASSRRGGAPDTQYF; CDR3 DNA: TGTGCCAGCAGCCGGAGAGGGGGGGCACCAGATACGCAGTATTTT
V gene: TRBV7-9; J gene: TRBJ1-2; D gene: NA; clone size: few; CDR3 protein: CASSLGTRTALYGYTF; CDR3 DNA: TGTGCCAGCAGCTTAGGTACCCGGACGGCCCTCTATGGCTACACCTTC
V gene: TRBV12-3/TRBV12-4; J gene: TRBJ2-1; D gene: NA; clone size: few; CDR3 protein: CASGVHNEQFF; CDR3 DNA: TGTGCCAGCGGGGTACACAATGAGCAGTTCTTC
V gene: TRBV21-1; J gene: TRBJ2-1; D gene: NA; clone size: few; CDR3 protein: CASSIHRDISSYNEQFF; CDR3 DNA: TGTGCCAGCAGCATCCACCGGGACATCAGCTCCTACAATGAGCAGTTCTTC
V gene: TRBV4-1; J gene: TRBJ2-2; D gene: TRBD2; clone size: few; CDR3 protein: CASSPPGGPRENTGELFF; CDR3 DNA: TGCGCCAGCAGCCCGCCGGGGGGACCCCGCGAAAACACCGGGGAGCTGTTTTTT
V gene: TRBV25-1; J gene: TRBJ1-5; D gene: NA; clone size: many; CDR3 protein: CASSESGLPSGSNQPQHF; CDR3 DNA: TGTGCCAGCAGTGAGAGCGGGCTACCCAGTGGTAGCAATCAGCCCCAGCATTTT
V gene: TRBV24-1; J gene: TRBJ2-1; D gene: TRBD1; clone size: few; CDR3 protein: CATSDPGTGGHEQFF; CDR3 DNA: TGTGCCACCAGTGATCCCGGGACAGGGGGACATGAGCAGTTCTTC
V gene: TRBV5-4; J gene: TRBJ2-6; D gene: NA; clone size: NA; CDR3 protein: CASSNPPGESSGANVLTF; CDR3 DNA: TGTGCCAGCAGCAACCCTCCCGGGGAAAGCTCTGGGGCCAACGTCCTGACTTTC
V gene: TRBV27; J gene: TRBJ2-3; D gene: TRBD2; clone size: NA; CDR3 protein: CASSLSPRVAGVLTDTQYF; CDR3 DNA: TGTGCCAGCAGTTTATCCCCGCGGGTAGCGGGAGTTCTCACAGATACGCAGTATTTT
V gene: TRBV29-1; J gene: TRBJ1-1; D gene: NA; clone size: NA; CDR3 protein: CSVSVDGAFTEAFF; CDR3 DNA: TGCAGCGTGTCCGTAGACGGCGCCTTCACTGAAGCTTTCTTT
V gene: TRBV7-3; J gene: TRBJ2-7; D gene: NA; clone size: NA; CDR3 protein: CASSLGGWGGADEQYF; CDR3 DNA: TGTGCCAGCAGCTTAGGAGGGTGGGGTGGAGCGGACGAGCAGTACTTC
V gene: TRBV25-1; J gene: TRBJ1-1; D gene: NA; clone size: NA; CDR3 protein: CASSELRGAKTEAFF; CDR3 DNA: TGTGCCAGCAGTGAGTTACGGGGCGCCAAAACTGAAGCTTTCTTT
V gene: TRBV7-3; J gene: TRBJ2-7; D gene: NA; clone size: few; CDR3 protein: CASSLIWRSDYEQYF; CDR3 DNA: TGTGCCAGCAGCTTAATCTGGCGGAGCGACTACGAGCAGTACTTC
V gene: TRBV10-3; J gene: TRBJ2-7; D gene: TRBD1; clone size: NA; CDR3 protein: CAMAGKTGAYEQYF; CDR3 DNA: TGTGCCATGGCGGGAAAGACAGGGGCCTACGAGCAGTACTTC
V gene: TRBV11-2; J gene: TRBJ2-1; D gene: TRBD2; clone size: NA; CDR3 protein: CASSLFGTSYNEQFF; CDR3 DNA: TGTGCCAGCAGCTTATTTGGGACTAGTTACAATGAGCAGTTCTTC
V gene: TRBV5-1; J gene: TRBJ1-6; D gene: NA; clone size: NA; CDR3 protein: CASSPGGENSPLHF; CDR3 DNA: TGCGCCAGCAGCCCAGGAGGAGAGAATTCACCCCTCCACTTT
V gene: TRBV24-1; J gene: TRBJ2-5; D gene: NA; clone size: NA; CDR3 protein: CANKTLEEYF; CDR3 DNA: TGTGCCAACAAGACCCTTGAGGAGTACTTC
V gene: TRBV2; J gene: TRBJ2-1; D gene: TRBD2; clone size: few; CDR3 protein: CATHIGPERGSNNEQFF; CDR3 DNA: TGTGCCACCCACATTGGACCAGAGCGGGGATCGAACAATGAGCAGTTCTTC
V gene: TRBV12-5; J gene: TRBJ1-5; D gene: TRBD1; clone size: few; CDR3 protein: CASGLPGQVSNQPQHF; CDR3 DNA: TGTGCTAGTGGGCTGCCCGGACAGGTCAGCAATCAGCCCCAGCATTTT
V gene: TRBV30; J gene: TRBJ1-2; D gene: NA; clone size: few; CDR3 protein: CAWSGYSGSLNYGYTF; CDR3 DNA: TGTGCCTGGAGTGGTTACAGTGGCAGCCTTAACTATGGCTACACCTTC
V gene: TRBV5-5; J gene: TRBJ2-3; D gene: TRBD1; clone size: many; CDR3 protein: CASSWGRTGGTDTQYF; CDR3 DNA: TGTGCCAGCAGCTGGGGCCGGACAGGAGGCACAGATACGCAGTATTTT